Given below is one TCR beta chain in context. These data come from a study of blood T cell repertoires in COVID-19. Profiling relied on immunoSEQ multiplex PCR, and the TCRdb table lists in-frame clones only, not all of them. The table records more than 150,000 clones, about four fifths of them present only once. Trimming pared 0 bases from V and 7 bases from J, leaving 13 bases between. The CDR3 contains 15 residues. Germline V CDR1 and CDR2: KGHSH, LQKENI. The chain recombines TRBV18 with TRBJ2-4, with D possibly TRBD1 on 6 matching bases. Material: peripheral blood. The origin of this receptor is a man aged 18 to 30 with active or convalescent COVID-19. In DNA form, the CDR3 reads TGTGCCAGCTCACCACCCGGGACCCAGGGGAACATTCAGTACTTC. Translation gives CASSPPGTQGNIQYF.